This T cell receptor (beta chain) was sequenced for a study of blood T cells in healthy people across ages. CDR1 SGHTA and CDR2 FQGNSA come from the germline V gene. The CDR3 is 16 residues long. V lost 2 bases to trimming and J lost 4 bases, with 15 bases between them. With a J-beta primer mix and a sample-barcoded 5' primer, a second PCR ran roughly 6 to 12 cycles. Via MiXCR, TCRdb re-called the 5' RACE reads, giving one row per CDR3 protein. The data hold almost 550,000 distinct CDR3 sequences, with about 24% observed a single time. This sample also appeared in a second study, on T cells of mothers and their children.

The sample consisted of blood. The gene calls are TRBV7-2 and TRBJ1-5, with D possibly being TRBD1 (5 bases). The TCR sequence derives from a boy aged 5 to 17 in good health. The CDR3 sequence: CASSLTGGGTNQPQHF. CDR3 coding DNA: TGTGCCAGCAGCTTAACCGGGGGAGGGACTAATCAGCCCCAGCATTTT.